These 31 T cell receptor beta chains share one sample of origin, sequenced in a study of blood T cell repertoires in COVID-19. The method was immunoSEQ multiplex PCR; TCRdb's version includes in-frame clones alone and lacks a portion of them. The data hold about 80,000 clones, with 78% observed a single time. The sequencing sample was made of peripheral blood. The source is a human donor in a cohort sampled during active COVID-19.

This sequence joins TRBV21-1 and TRBJ2-5; the table gives TRBD1 as D, unverified against the DNA. TRBV21-1 is assigned pseudogene status. The CDR3 has 13 amino acids. The chain's CDR3 is CASRWTGEETQYF. DNA for the CDR3: TGTGCCAGCAGGTGGACAGGGGAAGAGACCCAGTACTTC.

The chain recombines TRBV29-1 with TRBJ1-3, with TRBD1 identical over 8 bases. The junction had 1 base not matched to a gene; V was cut back by 5 bases and J by 4 bases. The CDR3 runs 12 residues. The germline V gene has CDR1 SQVTM and CDR2 ANQGSEA. The CDR3, as DNA: TGCAGCGTTTGGACAGGGGGAAACACCATATATTTT. Translation: CSVWTGGNTIYF.

A few counts support this clone. The genes are TRBV7-6 and TRBJ1-6, with 8 bases that match TRBD1. Trimming removed 7 bases from V and 6 bases from J; junction bases left unmatched: 11. There are 16 residues in the CDR3. The germline gives CDR1 SGHVS, CDR2 FNYEAQ. The CDR3 DNA follows: TGTGCCAGCACCCTTCGTAGCGACAGGGGTAATTCACCCCTCCACTTT. It is translated as CASTLRSDRGNSPLHF.

The gene calls are TRBV5-1 and TRBJ2-1, with TRBD2 matching 7 bases. CDR1 and CDR2 from the germline V gene are SGHRS and YFSETQ. The ends lost 4 bases at V and 10 bases at J; junction bases unmatched: 5. The CDR3 is 12 residues long. CDR3 amino acids: CASSAGVGEQFF. The CDR3 DNA reads as TGCGCCAGCAGCGCGGGAGTAGGGGAGCAGTTCTTC.

This chain links TRBV6-5 with TRBJ2-1; 10 bases are shared with TRBD2. Germline lookup yields CDR1 MNHEY and CDR2 SVGAGI. The trim removed 8 bases at V and 10 bases at J, leaving 11 bases unmatched. The CDR3 covers 14 residues. The CDR3 coding sequence is TGTGCCAGCGTCAACCCTAGCGGGGGCTTAGAGCAGTTCTTC. It translates to CASVNPSGGLEQFF.

The V gene is TRBV6-5, the J gene TRBJ1-1; D not resolved. This CDR3 is built from 12 residues. CDR1 and CDR2 from the germline V gene are MNHEY and SVGAGI. Trimming stripped 6 bases from V and 5 bases from J, with 10 bases between. The CDR3 reads CASRELPTEAFF. The CDR3, as DNA: TGTGCCAGCAGAGAGCTTCCAACTGAAGCTTTCTTT.

This clone was observed a single time. V usage is TRBV27 and J usage is TRBJ2-1; TRBD2 matches 9 bases. The CDR3 contains 17 residues. Germline CDR1 is MNHEY and CDR2 is SMNVEV (reference sequence). Trimming took 3 bases from V and 8 from J; bases not matched to a gene: 14. CDR3 amino acids: CASSFLRAGGPGDEQFF. For the CDR3, the DNA is TGTGCCAGCAGTTTTCTCCGGGCGGGAGGGCCAGGGGATGAGCAGTTCTTC.

The chain carries TRBV6-5 and TRBJ2-3, with 8 bases matching TRBD2. Germline V gene sequence: CDR1 MNHEY, CDR2 SVGAGI. J lost 4 bases, V lost 7 bases, and 10 bases had no gene match. The CDR3 consists of 15 residues. The CDR3: CASNNLGLVADTQYF. The CDR3 region has the DNA TGTGCCAGCAATAACCTGGGACTAGTTGCAGATACGCAGTATTTT.

V and J are TRBV30 and TRBJ2-2; possible D gene TRBD1, 5 bases. Germline lookup yields CDR1 GTSNPN and CDR2 SVGIG (reference sequence). This CDR3 is 15 amino acids long. Trimming cost V 0 bases and J 4 bases, with 12 bases left between them. As DNA, the CDR3 is TGTGCCTGGAGTGTAGAAAGGCAGGGCACCGGGGAGCTGTTTTTT. This codes for CAWSVERQGTGELFF.

This clone was counted once. The chain links TRBV9 to TRBJ2-3; 7 nucleotides match TRBD2. The CDR3 totals 14 residues. Germline V gene lookup returns CDR1 SGDLS and CDR2 YYNGEE. J lost 5 bases, V lost 4 bases, and 7 bases had no gene match. For the CDR3, the DNA is TGTGCCAGCAGCACAACGGGGGGACTAGATACGCAGTATTTT. Protein: CASSTTGGLDTQYF.

The rearrangement links TRBV7-2 to TRBJ1-2; no reliable D call. Germline V lookup: CDR1 SGHTA, CDR2 FQGNSA. The CDR3 sequence is 15 residues long. Trimming stripped 1 base from V and 8 bases from J, with 17 bases between. The CDR3 reads CASSLGSTAQRGYTF. CDR3 coding DNA: TGTGCCAGCAGCTTAGGGAGCACGGCCCAGAGAGGCTACACCTTC.

The J gene is TRBJ2-1, the V gene TRBV9; D is possibly TRBD2 (5 bases). The CDR3 consists of 14 residues. The V end lost 6 bases, the J end lost 7 bases, and 17 bases lay between the germline ends. Germline loops: CDR1 SGDLS, CDR2 YYNGEE. CDR3 sequence reads: CASTPLAGKNEQFF. CDR3 nucleotides: TGTGCCAGCACCCCGCTAGCAGGAAAGAATGAGCAGTTCTTC.

CDR3 protein: CASSPAEDLAYGYTF. The DNA for the CDR3 is TGTGCCAGCAGCCCCGCCGAAGACTTGGCTTACGGCTACACCTTC. The chain has TRBV28 and TRBJ1-2; D is ambiguous. CDR3 size: 15 residues. Germline V gene data show CDR1 as MDHEN and CDR2 as SYDVKM. The V and J ends lost 6 bases and 8 bases respectively, with 22 bases between them.

The rearrangement uses TRBV5-4 and TRBJ1-1, with 9 bases lining up with TRBD1. The CDR3 has 15 residues. The ends lost 4 bases at V and 0 bases at J; junction bases unmatched: 4. Germline-derived CDR1 and CDR2 are SGHNT and YYREEE (reference sequence). The CDR3 DNA follows: TGTGCCAGCAGCCTAGGACAGGGGATGAACACTGAAGCTTTCTTT. This codes for CASSLGQGMNTEAFF.

The chain links TRBV3-1 (or the pseudogene TRBV3-2) to TRBJ1-2, with D uncertain. Germline lookup yields CDR1 LGHDT and CDR2 YNNKEL (reference sequence). The CDR3 length is 15 residues. Trimming pared 0 bases from V and 4 bases from J, leaving 12 bases between. DNA of the CDR3: TGTGCCAGCAGCCAAGATTATGCGGGAACCTATGGCTACACCTTC. Residues: CASSQDYAGTYGYTF.

The chain employs TRBV9 and TRBJ1-4; unclear D gene. V was clipped by 4 bases and J by 0 bases, with 13 bases between them. The CDR3 extends over 16 amino acids. Germline loops: CDR1 SGDLS, CDR2 YYNGEE. This chain's CDR3 is CASSPTFGATNEKLFF. In DNA, the CDR3 is TGTGCCAGCAGCCCTACCTTTGGTGCAACTAATGAAAAACTGTTTTTT. The variable domain in full, with the rest retrieved from reference TRBV9 and TRBJ1-4, is DSGVTQTPKHLITATGQRVTLRCSPRSGDLSVYWYQQSLDQGLQFLIQYYNGEERAKGNILERFSAQQFPDLHSELNLSSLELGDSALYFCASSPTFGATNEKLFFGSGTQLSVL.

This chain joins TRBV14 and TRBJ2-3, with a possible D match to TRBD1 (5 bases). Germline lookup yields CDR1 SGHDN and CDR2 FVKESK. Trimming cost V 0 bases and J 5 bases, with 12 bases left between them. There are 15 residues in the CDR3. The CDR3 here is CASSQDWAGQDTQYF. The CDR3 bases are TGTGCCAGCAGCCAAGATTGGGCAGGGCAAGATACGCAGTATTTT.

V and J are TRBV12-5 and TRBJ2-1; TRBD1 agrees at 10 bases. The CDR3 is made up of 15 amino acids. The junction had 11 bases not matched to a gene; V was cut back by 7 bases and J by 8 bases. Germline V lookup: CDR1 LGHNT, CDR2 FRNRAP. CDR3 residues: CASADPGQGMDEQFF. The CDR3 nucleotides read TGTGCTAGTGCCGACCCGGGACAGGGGATGGATGAGCAGTTCTTC. Full variable domain (outside the CDR3, taken from reference TRBV12-5 and TRBJ2-1): DARVTQTPRHKVTEMGQEVTMRCQPILGHNTVFWYRQTMMQGLELLAYFRNRAPLDDSGMPKDRFSAEMPDATLATLKIQPSEPRDSAVYFCASADPGQGMDEQFFGPGTRLTVL.

The chain employs TRBV6-1 and TRBJ2-7; 7 positions agree with TRBD2. The CDR3 has 18 amino acids. The germline V gene has CDR1 MNHNS and CDR2 SASEGT. After removal of 4 bases from V and 4 bases from J, the junction contained 19 bases not matched to a gene. The CDR3 is CASSGPSIIAGRPYEQYV. The CDR3, as DNA: TGTGCCAGCAGTGGCCCGTCCATAATAGCGGGCCGCCCTTACGAGCAGTACGTC.

This clone was seen a single time. The chain recombines TRBV15 with TRBJ1-4; possibly TRBD1 for D (6 bases). The CDR3 covers 11 residues. Per the germline V gene, CDR1 is LNHNV and CDR2 is YYDKDF (reference sequence). V was trimmed by 9 bases and J by 7 bases, leaving 9 bases between them. CDR3 in DNA: TGTGCCACGGGGGCCGGTGAAAAACTGTTTTTT. Protein: CATGAGEKLFF.

V usage is TRBV6-2 or TRBV6-3 and J usage is TRBJ2-1; 9 positions agree with TRBD2. V trimming: 6 bases; J trimming: 7 bases; junction bases outside the gene matches: 13. This CDR3 contains 16 residues. Looked up from germline, CDR1 is MNHEY and CDR2 is SVGEGT. CDR3 nucleotides: TGTGCCAGCAGCCAATGGCTAGCGGGATTGAGGAATGAGCAGTTCTTC. This gives the protein CASSQWLAGLRNEQFF.

By share of the sample, this clone is large (0.1 to 1%). This chain joins TRBV7-6 and TRBJ1-1; D might be TRBD1 (6 bases). Trimming stripped 1 base from V and 4 bases from J, with 7 bases between. The CDR3 extends over 13 amino acids. Germline-derived CDR1 and CDR2 are SGHVS and FNYEAQ. Written as DNA, the CDR3 is TGTGCCAGCAGCTTAGACAGGGCCACTGAAGCTTTCTTT. Translated, it gives CASSLDRATEAFF.

The chain uses TRBV10-1 and TRBJ2-1, with 11 bases fitting TRBD1. The CDR3 covers 16 residues. CDR1 is WNHNN and CDR2 is SYGVQD in the germline V gene (reference sequence). With V trimmed by 0 bases and J by 13 bases, 11 bases remained unmatched. This CDR3 reads CASSESGGQGGIVQFF. CDR3 bases: TGCGCCAGCAGTGAGTCGGGGGGACAGGGGGGAATCGTTCAGTTCTTC.

The chain is built from TRBV2 and TRBJ2-2, with 10 bases lining up with TRBD1. With 3 bases clipped from V and 1 base from J, the junction kept 8 bases outside the gene matches. CDR1 is SNHLY, CDR2 FYNNEI, per germline. This CDR3 region has 18 residues. The CDR3, as DNA: TGTGCCAGCAGTGATGATACCCGGACAGGGGGGAACACCGGGGAGCTGTTTTTT. This gives the protein CASSDDTRTGGNTGELFF. Together with reference TRBV2 and TRBJ2-2, the CDR3 gives the full variable domain: EPEVTQTPSHQVTQMGQEVILRCVPISNHLYFYWYRQILGQKVEFLVSFYNNEISEKSEIFDDQFSVERPDGSNFTLKIRSTKLEDSAMYFCASSDDTRTGGNTGELFFGEGSRLTVL.

The V gene is TRBV6-5, the J gene TRBJ2-1; D may be TRBD2 (6 bases). Trimming left V 8 bases short and J 7 bases short, with 18 bases between. CDR1 and CDR2 (germline): MNHEY, SVGAGI. The length of the CDR3 is 14 residues. The CDR3 region has the DNA TGTGCCAGCGGTCCACGGGGGAATTGGAATGAGCAGTTCTTC. Protein product: CASGPRGNWNEQFF.

The table lists this clone with many counts. The chain uses TRBV7-9 and TRBJ1-1, with D maybe TRBD1 (5 bases). Trimming took 6 bases from V and 2 from J, leaving 19 bases between them. In germline, CDR1 is SEHNR, CDR2 FQNEAQ (reference sequence). There are 16 residues in the CDR3. CDR3 DNA sequence: TGTGCCAGCAGTCACTTTCTAGGGGACTCCAACACTGAAGCTTTCTTT. Translating it yields CASSHFLGDSNTEAFF.

This chain joins TRBV20-1 and TRBJ2-1; no clear D. Trimming removed 0 bases at V and 8 bases at J, with 5 bases between. Germline V CDR1 and CDR2: DFQATT, SNEGSKA (reference sequence). The CDR3 totals 11 residues. Here the CDR3 DNA reads TGCAGTGCTAGAGATAACTATGAGCAGTTCTTC. Amino acids: CSARDNYEQFF.

This rearrangement joins TRBV18 to TRBJ2-7, with 7 bases lining up with TRBD2. From germline, CDR1 is KGHSH and CDR2 LQKENI. The CDR3 runs 13 residues. J gave up 5 bases and V 3 bases, and 4 bases lay outside the gene matches. CDR3 loop: CASSPGGSHEQYF. The CDR3, as DNA: TGTGCCAGCTCACCGGGGGGGAGCCACGAGCAGTACTTC.

The chain is built from TRBV5-6 and TRBJ2-7; D perhaps matches TRBD2 (6 bases). The germline V gene has CDR1 SGHDT and CDR2 YYEEEE. The CDR3 contains 15 residues. V lost 4 bases to trimming and J lost 3 bases, with 17 bases between them. The CDR3 nucleotides read TGTGCCAGCAGCGGAGGCGGACGGGGGTTCTACGAGCAGTACTTC. Its protein product is CASSGGGRGFYEQYF.

The chain uses TRBV11-3 and TRBJ2-3, with 13 bases that match TRBD2. V was pared by 5 bases and J by 2 bases, with 13 bases of the junction left unmatched. The V gene's germline CDR1 is SGHNT and CDR2 YENEEA. This CDR3 is built from 19 residues. This CDR3 reads CASSPGTSGTHPITDTQYF. CDR3 DNA sequence: TGTGCCAGCAGCCCTGGGACTAGCGGGACTCACCCGATCACAGATACGCAGTATTTT.

The chain combines TRBV5-6 with TRBJ1-2; 11 nucleotides align to TRBD1. The junction had 12 bases not matched to a gene; V was cut back by 4 bases and J by 4 bases. The CDR3 runs 17 residues. In germline, CDR1 is SGHDT, CDR2 YYEEEE. The CDR3 sequence: CASSPGTGGEVGYGYTF. CDR3 DNA: TGTGCCAGCAGCCCCGGGACAGGGGGAGAGGTGGGCTATGGCTACACCTTC.